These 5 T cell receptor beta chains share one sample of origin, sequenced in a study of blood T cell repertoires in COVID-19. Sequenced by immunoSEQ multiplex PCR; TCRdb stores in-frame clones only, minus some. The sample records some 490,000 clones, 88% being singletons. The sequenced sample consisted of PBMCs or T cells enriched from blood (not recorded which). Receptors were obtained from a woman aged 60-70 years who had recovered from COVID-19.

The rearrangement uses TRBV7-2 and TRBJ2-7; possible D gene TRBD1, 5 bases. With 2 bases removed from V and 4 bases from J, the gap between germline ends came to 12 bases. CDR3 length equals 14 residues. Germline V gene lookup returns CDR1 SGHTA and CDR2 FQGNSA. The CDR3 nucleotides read TGTGCCAGCAGCTTAATCCAGGGTCTGTACGAGCAGTACTTC. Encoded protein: CASSLIQGLYEQYF.

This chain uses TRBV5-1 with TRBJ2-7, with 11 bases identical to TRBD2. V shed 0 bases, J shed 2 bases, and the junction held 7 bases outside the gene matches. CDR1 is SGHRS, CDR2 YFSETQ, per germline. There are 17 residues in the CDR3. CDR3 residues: CASSLGFPGLAAYEQYF. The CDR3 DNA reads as TGCGCCAGCAGCTTGGGCTTCCCGGGACTAGCGGCCTACGAGCAGTACTTC.

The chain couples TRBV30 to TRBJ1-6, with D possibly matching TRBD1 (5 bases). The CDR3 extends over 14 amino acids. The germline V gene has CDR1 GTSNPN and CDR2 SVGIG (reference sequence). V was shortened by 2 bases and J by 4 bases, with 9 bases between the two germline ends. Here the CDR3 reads CAWSIGGYNSPLHF. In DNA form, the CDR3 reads TGTGCCTGGAGTATCGGGGGGTATAATTCACCCCTCCACTTT.

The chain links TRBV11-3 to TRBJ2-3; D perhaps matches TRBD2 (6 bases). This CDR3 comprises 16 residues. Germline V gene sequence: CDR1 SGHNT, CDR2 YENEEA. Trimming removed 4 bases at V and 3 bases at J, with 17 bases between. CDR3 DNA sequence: TGTGCCAGCAGCTCCGAGGCGGGTGGAGGGACAGATACGCAGTATTTT. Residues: CASSSEAGGGTDTQYF. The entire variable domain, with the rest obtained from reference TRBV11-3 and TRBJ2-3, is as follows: EAGVVQSPRYKIIEKKQPVAFWCNPISGHNTLYWYLQNLGQGPELLIRYENEEAVDDSQLPKDRFSAERLKGVDSTLKIQPAELGDSAVYLCASSSEAGGGTDTQYFGPGTRLTVL.

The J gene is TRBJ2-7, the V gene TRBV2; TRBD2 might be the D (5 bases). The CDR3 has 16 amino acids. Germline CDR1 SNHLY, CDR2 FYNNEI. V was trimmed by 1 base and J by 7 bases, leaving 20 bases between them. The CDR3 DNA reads TGTGCCAGCAGTGAAGGGCCCACTCGAGGGCGAGTTGAGCAGTACTTC. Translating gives CASSEGPTRGRVEQYF.